This T cell receptor (beta chain) was found in a study of T cell responses to AZD1222 COVID-19 vaccine. Study outcomes and limitations: The span of vaccine-associated CD4 TCRs extended across spike, with dominance at 160-218 and 743-854.

This table comes from immunoSEQ multiplex PCR, and its TCRdb copy is limited to in-frame clones, with some not included. The sample consists of over 150,000 clones, approximately 93% of them appearing once. Pooled samples include second doses given at about 4 or 12 weeks. About this clone itself: Its antigen is undetermined.

Deletions cut 2 bases from V and 5 bases from J, with 6 bases between. Germline values: CDR1 GTSNPN, CDR2 SVGIG (reference sequence). This CDR3 is built from 11 residues. Sequences were derived from peripheral blood, sampled 28 days after the second AZD1222 dose. This TCR came from an adult who received the AZD1222 COVID-19 vaccine. The chain employs TRBV30 and TRBJ2-5; unclear D gene. The CDR3 bases are TGTGCCTGGAGTATCTTCGAGACCCAGTACTTC. Protein sequence: CAWSIFETQYF. Using reference TRBV30 and TRBJ2-5 for the parts outside the CDR3, the full variable domain is SQTIHQWPATLVQPVGSPLSLECTVEGTSNPNLYWYRQAAGRGLQLLFYSVGIGQISSEVPQNLSASRPQDRQFILSSKKLLLSDSGFYLCAWSIFETQYFGPGTRLLVL.